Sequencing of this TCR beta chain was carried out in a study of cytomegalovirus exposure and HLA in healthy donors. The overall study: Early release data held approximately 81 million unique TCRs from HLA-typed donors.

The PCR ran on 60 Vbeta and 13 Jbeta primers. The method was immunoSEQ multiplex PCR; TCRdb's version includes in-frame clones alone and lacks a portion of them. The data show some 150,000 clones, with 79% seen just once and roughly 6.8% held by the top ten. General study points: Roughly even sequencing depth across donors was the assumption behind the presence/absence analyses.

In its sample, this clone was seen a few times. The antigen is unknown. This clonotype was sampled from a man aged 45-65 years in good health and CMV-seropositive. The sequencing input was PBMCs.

The CDR3 is CASSARGTGAYYSNQPQHF. For the CDR3, the DNA is TGTGCCAGCAGTGCTCGTGGGACAGGCGCATATTATAGCAATCAGCCCCAGCATTTT. The chain combines TRBV6-1 with TRBJ1-5; TRBD1 aligns across 8 bases. V lost 4 bases to trimming and J lost 0 bases; unmatched junction nucleotides: 14. This CDR3 region has 19 residues. CDR1 is MNHNS, CDR2 SASEGT, per germline.